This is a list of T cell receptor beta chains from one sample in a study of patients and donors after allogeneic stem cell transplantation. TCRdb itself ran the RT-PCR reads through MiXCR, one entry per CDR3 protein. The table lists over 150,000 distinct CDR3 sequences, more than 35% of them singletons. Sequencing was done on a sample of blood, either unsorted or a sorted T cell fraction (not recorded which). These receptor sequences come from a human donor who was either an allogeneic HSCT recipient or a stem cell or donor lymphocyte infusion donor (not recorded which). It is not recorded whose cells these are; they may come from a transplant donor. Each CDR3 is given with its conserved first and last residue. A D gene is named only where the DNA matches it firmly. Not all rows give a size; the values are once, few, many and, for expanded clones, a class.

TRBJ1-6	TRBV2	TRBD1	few	TGTGCCAGCAGCGCTGACAGGGCCCGAGTTACTAATAATTCACCCCTCCACTTT	CASSADRARVTNNSPLHF
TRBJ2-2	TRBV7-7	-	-	TGTGCCAGCAGCTTAGGGGAGAGGGGGACATACACCGGGGAGCTGTTTTTT	CASSLGERGTYTGELFF
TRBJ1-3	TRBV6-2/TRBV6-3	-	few	TGTGCCAGCAGTTACTCTCGACAGGTTCGCTCTGGAAACACCATATATTTT	CASSYSRQVRSGNTIYF
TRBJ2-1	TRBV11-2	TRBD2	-	TGTGCCAGCAGCTCCTCTAGCGGGAGTTATTCTGAGCAGTTCTTC	CASSSSSGSYSEQFF
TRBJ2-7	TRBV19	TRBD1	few	TGTGCCAGTAGTACGACGGGGACAGAATTCTACGAGCAGTACTTC	CASSTTGTEFYEQYF
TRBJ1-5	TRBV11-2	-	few	TGTGCCAGCAGCTTAACGACTTTCACGCCCCAGCATTTT	CASSLTTFTPQHF
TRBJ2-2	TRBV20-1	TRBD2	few	TGCAGTGCTAGTCTAGCGGGGTACACCGGGGAGCTGTTTTTT	CSASLAGYTGELFF
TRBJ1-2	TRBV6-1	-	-	TGTGCCAGCAGGGACGACAGGTGCCCCTATGGCTACACCTTC	CASRDDRCPYGYTF
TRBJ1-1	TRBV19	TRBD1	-	TGTGCCAGTAGAGGGACAGCGAACACTGAAGCTTTCTTT	CASRGTANTEAFF
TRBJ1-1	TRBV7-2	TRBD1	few	TGTGCCAGCAGCTCCGGACAGGACTACACTGAAGCTTTCTTT	CASSSGQDYTEAFF
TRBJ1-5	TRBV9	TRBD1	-	TGTGCCAGCAGCACACCGATCCGGGACAGCTTCCTTAGCAATCAGCCCCAGCATTTT	CASSTPIRDSFLSNQPQHF
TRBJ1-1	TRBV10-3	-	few	TGTGCCATCAGTGAGTCGAGTTTGGATCGGTCGGGCAGGGCAAAAGTGTTCTTT	CAISESSLDRSGRAKVFF
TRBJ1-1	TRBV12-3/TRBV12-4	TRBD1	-	TGTGCCAGCAGGCCACACAGGGGGGGCGGAGAAGCTTTCTTT	CASRPHRGGGEAFF
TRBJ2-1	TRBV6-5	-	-	TGTGCCAGCAGTTACTCCCGTGGAGGGGAATTCATTTACAATGAGCAGTTCTTC	CASSYSRGGEFIYNEQFF
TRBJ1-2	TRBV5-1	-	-	TGCGCCAGCAGCTTGGAGGGAGAGACTCATTCTAACTATGGCTACACCTTC	CASSLEGETHSNYGYTF
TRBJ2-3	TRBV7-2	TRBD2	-	TGTGCCAGCAGCTTTACTAGCGGGAGGTTCCCAGATACGCAGTATTTT	CASSFTSGRFPDTQYF
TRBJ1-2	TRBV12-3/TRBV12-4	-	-	TGTGCCAGCAGTTTAAGACACATCGGCTATGGCTACACCTTC	CASSLRHIGYGYTF
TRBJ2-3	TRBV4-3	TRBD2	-	TGCGCCAGCAGCCAGGGCCCGGGACTAGGCACAGATACGCAGTATTTT	CASSQGPGLGTDTQYF
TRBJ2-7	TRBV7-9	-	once	TGTGCCAGCAGCCCATCCACGGTGGGCGAGCAGTACTTC	CASSPSTVGEQYF
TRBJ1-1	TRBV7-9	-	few	TGTGCCAGCAGCATGATAAACACTGAAGCTTTCTTT	CASSMINTEAFF
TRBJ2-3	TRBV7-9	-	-	TGTGCCAGCAGCTTCGGGGATACGCAGTATTTT	CASSFGDTQYF
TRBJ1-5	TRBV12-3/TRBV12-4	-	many	TGTGCCAGCAGTTTAGGACCGTCCAATCAGCCCCAGCATTTT	CASSLGPSNQPQHF
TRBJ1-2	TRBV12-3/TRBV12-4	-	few	TGTGCCAGCAGTTTAACAGGATTGGAAGAGGGCTACACCTTC	CASSLTGLEEGYTF
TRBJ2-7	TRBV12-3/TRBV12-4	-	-	TGTGCCAGCAGTTTTTCCAAGGCCGGGGCTAGGAAGCAGTACTTC	CASSFSKAGARKQYF
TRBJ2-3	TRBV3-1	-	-	TGTGCCAGCAGCCAAGATGCCGGGACTAGCACAGATACGCAGTATTTT	CASSQDAGTSTDTQYF
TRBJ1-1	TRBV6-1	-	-	TGTGCCAGCAGTGAGGGTACACAGGGTGGCACTGAAGCTTTCTTT	CASSEGTQGGTEAFF
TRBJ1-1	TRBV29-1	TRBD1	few	TGCAGCGTCCAGGGGGCGAACACTGAAGCTTTCTTT	CSVQGANTEAFF
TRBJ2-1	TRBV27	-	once	TGTGCCAGCAGTTCTACGACTCGCCAGGGATACAATGAGCAGTTCTTC	CASSSTTRQGYNEQFF
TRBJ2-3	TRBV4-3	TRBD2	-	TGCGCCAGCAGCTCCAGTAGCGGGAATGCAGATACGCAGTATTTT	CASSSSSGNADTQYF
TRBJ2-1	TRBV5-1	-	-	TGCGCCAGCAGCTTGGAACGGGAATCGTTCAATGAGCAGTTCTTC	CASSLERESFNEQFF
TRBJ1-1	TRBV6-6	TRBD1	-	TGTGCCAGCAGTGGACCGGGACAGGGCTCTGAAGCTTTCTTT	CASSGPGQGSEAFF
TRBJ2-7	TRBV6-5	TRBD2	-	TGTGCCAGCAGTTCGTGGACTAGCGGGAAGGACTACGAGCAGTACTTC	CASSSWTSGKDYEQYF
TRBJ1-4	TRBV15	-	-	TGTGCCACCAGCAGAGTGCTTGGTGAAAAACTGTTTTTT	CATSRVLGEKLFF
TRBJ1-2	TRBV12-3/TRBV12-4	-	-	TGTGCCAGCAGTTTAGCGGAGGCAGCCCTCTATGGCTACACCTTC	CASSLAEAALYGYTF
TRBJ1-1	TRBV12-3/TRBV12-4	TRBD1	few	TGTGCCAGCAGTGCACCCCGAGGGACAGGGGGACCGAGCACTGAAGCTTTCTTT	CASSAPRGTGGPSTEAFF
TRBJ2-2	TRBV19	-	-	TGTGCCAGTACCCCCTCCGGGACAAACACCGGGGAGCTGTTTTTT	CASTPSGTNTGELFF
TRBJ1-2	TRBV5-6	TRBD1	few	TGTGCCAGCAGCTTCACACAGGGGGGCTACACCTTC	CASSFTQGGYTF
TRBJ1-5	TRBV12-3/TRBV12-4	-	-	TGTGCCAGCAGTTTGCCCGGGAGGTTTCAGCCCCAGCATTTT	CASSLPGRFQPQHF
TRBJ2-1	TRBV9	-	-	TGTGCCAGCAGCGCCCGATCCGCGGCGCACCATGAGCAGTTCTTC	CASSARSAAHHEQFF
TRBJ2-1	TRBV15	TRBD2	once	TGTGCCACCAGCTGGTCTAGCGGGAGGGCCAATGAGCAGTTCTTC	CATSWSSGRANEQFF
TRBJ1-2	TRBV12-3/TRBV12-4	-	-	TGTGCCAGCAGCCATACCGACAACTATGGCTACACCTTC	CASSHTDNYGYTF
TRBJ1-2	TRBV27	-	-	TGTGCCAGCAGTCCTCAGGGGAAGAAAGACTATGGCTACACCTTC	CASSPQGKKDYGYTF
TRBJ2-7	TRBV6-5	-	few	TGTGCCAGCAGTCATTCCAACCCAACGGCAGCCTACGAGCAGTACTTC	CASSHSNPTAAYEQYF
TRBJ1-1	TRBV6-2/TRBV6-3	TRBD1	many	TGTGCCAGCAGGCGACAGGGAGGCACTGAAGCTTTCTTT	CASRRQGGTEAFF
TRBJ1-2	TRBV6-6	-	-	TGTGCCAGCAGTTACTCGGGGGACAACTATGGCTACACCTTC	CASSYSGDNYGYTF
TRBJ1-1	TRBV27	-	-	TGTGCCAGCAGTGTTTTGGTCAACACTGAAGCTTTCTTT	CASSVLVNTEAFF
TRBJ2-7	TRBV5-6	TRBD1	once	TGTGCCAGCAGGTTCGGACAGGGGGCCGGGTACGAGCAGTACTTC	CASRFGQGAGYEQYF
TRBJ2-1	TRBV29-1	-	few	TGCAGCGTTGTGAACCTCTCTTCATCGTACAATGAGCAGTTCTTC	CSVVNLSSSYNEQFF
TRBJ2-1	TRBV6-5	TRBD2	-	TGTGCCAGCAGTTCTCTGGGGCGGGAGGCCTACAATGAGCAGTTCTTC	CASSSLGREAYNEQFF
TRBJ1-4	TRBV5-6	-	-	TGTGCCAGCAGCTTGGGGATGGACCCTGAAAAACTGTTTTTT	CASSLGMDPEKLFF
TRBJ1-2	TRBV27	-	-	TGTGCCAGCAGCCCTAGGAACCGGATTTATGGCTACACCTTC	CASSPRNRIYGYTF
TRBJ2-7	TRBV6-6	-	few	TGTGCCAGCAGCAGGGCCTCCTACGAGCAGTACTTC	CASSRASYEQYF
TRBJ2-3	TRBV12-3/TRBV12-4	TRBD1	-	TGTGCCAGCAGTCCCAGACAGGGGAGTAATACGCAGTATTTT	CASSPRQGSNTQYF
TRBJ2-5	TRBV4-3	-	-	TGCGCCAGCAGCCAAGGACGGGTGGCAGAGACCCAGTACTTC	CASSQGRVAETQYF
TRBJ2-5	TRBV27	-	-	TGTGCCAGCAGTTTGAGTCCTAGCGTAGAGACCCAGTACTTC	CASSLSPSVETQYF
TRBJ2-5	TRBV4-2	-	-	TGTGCCAGCAGCCAAGATCAAGGGATCGAAACCTTACAAGAGACCCAGTACTTC	CASSQDQGIETLQETQYF
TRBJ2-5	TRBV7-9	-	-	TGTGCCAGCAGCTTAGGTGTGGGGATGGACAACCAAGAGACCCAGTACTTC	CASSLGVGMDNQETQYF
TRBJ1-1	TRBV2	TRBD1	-	TGTGCCAGCAGTGCCCCGGGACAGGGAAGGCGGACTGAAGCTTTCTTT	CASSAPGQGRRTEAFF
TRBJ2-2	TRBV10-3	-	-	TGTGCCATCAGTGAGCCTGACTCCCGCGGGAAGATAACCGGGGAGCTGTTTTTT	CAISEPDSRGKITGELFF